Included here is one TCR beta chain sequence, with context. Its antigen is as yet unknown. RNA transcripts served as the template for amplifying TCR beta CDR3 regions. First-round RT-PCR of the TCR CDR3 relied on the HTBI primer set. MiXCR, applied by TCRdb to the multiplex PCR reads, yields one record per CDR3 protein. The table records 660,000 or so distinct CDR3 sequences, 45% of them present only once. This sample was included in a study of T cells in Graves' hyperthyroidism and ophthalmopathy. Findings and caveats of the study: Before onset, ophthalmopathy was predicted by the model a median around 6.5 months earlier.

Diagnoses used clinical symptoms, serum thyroxine and TRAb, thyroid ultrasound and orbital computed tomography. Germline-derived CDR1 and CDR2 are KGHDR and SFDVKD. The CDR3 is 16 amino acids. V lost 4 bases, J lost 0 bases, and 11 bases lay in between. V is TRBV24-1 and J is TRBJ1-4; D is unclear. This TCR was sampled from an adult man with Graves' disease, either hyperthyroidism or ophthalmopathy (not recorded which). Sequencing was carried out using peripheral blood or thyroid tissue (not recorded which). CDR3 sequence (DNA): TGTGCCACCAGTGACCCTGGAGTAGCAACTAATGAAAAACTGTTTTTT. Translating gives CATSDPGVATNEKLFF.